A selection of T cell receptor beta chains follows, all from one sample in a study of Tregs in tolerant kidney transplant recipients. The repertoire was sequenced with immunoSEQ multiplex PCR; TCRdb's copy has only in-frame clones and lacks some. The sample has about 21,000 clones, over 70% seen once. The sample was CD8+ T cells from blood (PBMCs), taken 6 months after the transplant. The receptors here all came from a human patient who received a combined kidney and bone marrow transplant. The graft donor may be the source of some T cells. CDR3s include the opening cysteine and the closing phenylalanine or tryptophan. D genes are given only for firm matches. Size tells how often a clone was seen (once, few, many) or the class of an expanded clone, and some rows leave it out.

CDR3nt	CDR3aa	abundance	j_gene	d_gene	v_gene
TGTGCCAGCAGCCAAGGGAGGACAGGGGACGAGCAGTACTTC	CASSQGRTGDEQYF	NA	TRBJ2-7	TRBD1	TRBV4-2
TGTGCCAGCAGCCGGGACAGCTATCAGCCCCAGCATTTT	CASSRDSYQPQHF	NA	TRBJ1-5	TRBD1	TRBV7-6
TGTGCCAGCAGCTTAGAACAGGGGTTCAAAGAGCAGTTCTTC	CASSLEQGFKEQFF	NA	TRBJ2-1	TRBD1	TRBV13
TGCAGCGTGCCCCAGAATCAGGGGGGCGGGTACGAGCAGTACTTC	CSVPQNQGGGYEQYF	NA	TRBJ2-7	NA	TRBV29-1
TGTGCCAGTAGTTATGGTTCCGGGAGCCCCTACGAGCAGTACTTC	CASSYGSGSPYEQYF	once	TRBJ2-7	NA	TRBV19
TGTGCCAGCAGAGCTCGGGCGGGTACCTACGAGCAGTACTTC	CASRARAGTYEQYF	once	TRBJ2-7	NA	TRBV25-1
TGTGCCAGCAGCCAAGAGGGACAGGTCCAAGAGACCCAGTACTTC	CASSQEGQVQETQYF	NA	TRBJ2-5	TRBD1	TRBV4-2
TGTGCCAGCAGCCCGGGACTAGCGGGAGTGGAAGATACGCAGTATTTT	CASSPGLAGVEDTQYF	NA	TRBJ2-3	TRBD2	TRBV9
TGTGCCAGCAGCTTGTACGGAGGACTGAACAATGAGCAGTTCTTC	CASSLYGGLNNEQFF	medium-sized	TRBJ2-1	NA	TRBV5-8
TGCGCCAGCAGCCAAGGGCCCGGGGAGCTGTTTTTT	CASSQGPGELFF	NA	TRBJ2-2	NA	TRBV4-1
TGTGCCAGCAGCCCCAGGGATGGCGGGGGGGTAGCCAAAAACATTCAGTACTTC	CASSPRDGGGVAKNIQYF	few	TRBJ2-4	TRBD2	TRBV11-2
TGTGCCAGCAGCGTTATGAACACTGAAGCTTTCTTT	CASSVMNTEAFF	NA	TRBJ1-1	NA	TRBV5-6
TGTGCCAGCAGCTCGAGCCCCTCCAACGAGCAGTACTTC	CASSSSPSNEQYF	NA	TRBJ2-7	NA	TRBV13
TGTGCCAGCAGCCTAGGGACTCTCGTGAATGAGCAGTTCTTC	CASSLGTLVNEQFF	NA	TRBJ2-1	NA	TRBV13
TGCAGCGTCGGGGAAGCGGGGGGCTACACCTTC	CSVGEAGGYTF	few	TRBJ1-2	NA	TRBV29-1
TGCGCCAGCAGCTTGGAAATTCCGGCAGGGGGCTACGAGCAGTACTTC	CASSLEIPAGGYEQYF	NA	TRBJ2-7	TRBD1	TRBV5-1
TGTGCCAGCAGTTTATTCATCCAGGGGGTGGATGAGCAGTTCTTC	CASSLFIQGVDEQFF	NA	TRBJ2-1	TRBD1	TRBV28
TGCGCCAGCAGCCAAGTTCCCGGGACAGGGCATGAGCAGTTCTTC	CASSQVPGTGHEQFF	NA	TRBJ2-1	TRBD1	TRBV4-3
TGTGCCAGCAGTTTAAGCGGGAGTTTCTACAATGAGCAGTTCTTC	CASSLSGSFYNEQFF	NA	TRBJ2-1	TRBD2	TRBV27
TGTGCCAGCAGCTTAGTTTGGGGCGGGATAGCGGATACGCAGTATTTT	CASSLVWGGIADTQYF	NA	TRBJ2-3	NA	TRBV11-2
TGCGCCAGCATAGGGACAGGGACACACGAGCAGTACTTC	CASIGTGTHEQYF	NA	TRBJ2-7	TRBD1	TRBV5-1
TGCGCCAGCAGCCAAGATACAGGGTATAATTCACCCCTCCACTTT	CASSQDTGYNSPLHF	NA	TRBJ1-6	NA	TRBV4-3
TGTGCCAGCAGCTTATACGGCGGGCTCACAGATACGCAGTATTTT	CASSLYGGLTDTQYF	NA	TRBJ2-3	NA	TRBV7-3
TGTGCCAGCAGTTACACAGGAGAGCAGTACTTC	CASSYTGEQYF	NA	TRBJ2-7	NA	TRBV6-6
TGCAGCGCTGGGGTCGGGCGGGATGAGCAGTACTTC	CSAGVGRDEQYF	NA	TRBJ2-7	NA	TRBV29-1
TGTGCCACCAGCAGAGTCGGGGAAGGCCAGGCCAACGTCCTGACTTTC	CATSRVGEGQANVLTF	once	TRBJ2-6	NA	TRBV15
TGCAGCGTCCCAGCGGGGATACTAATCAATGAGCAGTTCTTC	CSVPAGILINEQFF	few	TRBJ2-1	TRBD2	TRBV29-1
TGTGCCATCAGTGAGTCGACAGGGACTAACTATGGCTACACCTTC	CAISESTGTNYGYTF	NA	TRBJ1-2	TRBD1	TRBV10-3
TGTGCCAGCAGTCCGTGGACTAGCGGGGGGGATCGGGCCTACGAGCAGTACTTC	CASSPWTSGGDRAYEQYF	NA	TRBJ2-7	TRBD2	TRBV27
TGTGCCAGCAGCCAAGGCCAAGGGGACTACCATACGGTAGGGTATTTT	CASSQGQGDYHTVGYF	NA	TRBJ2-3	TRBD2	TRBV14
TGTGCCAGCAGCTCTCCGGTTCGAGATACTAACTATGGCTACACCTTC	CASSSPVRDTNYGYTF	NA	TRBJ1-2	NA	TRBV11-2
TGTGCCAGTAGTTTTAGCGGGAGGCAGGAGACCCAGTACTTC	CASSFSGRQETQYF	once	TRBJ2-5	TRBD2	TRBV19
TGTGCCAGCAGCCTCCGGACTAGCGGGGGTGCCTCCTACAATGAGCAGTTCTTC	CASSLRTSGGASYNEQFF	NA	TRBJ2-1	TRBD2	TRBV9
TGCGCCAGCAGCCAAGCGATGGTGGTAAGCGGGAGGAGTTCCTACGAGCAGTACTTC	CASSQAMVVSGRSSYEQYF	NA	TRBJ2-7	TRBD2	TRBV4-1
TGTGCCAGCAGCTTAAGGCCACGTTTTCAGGACAGGGAAGAGACCCAGTACTTC	CASSLRPRFQDREETQYF	NA	TRBJ2-5	TRBD1	TRBV7-6
TGCGCCAGCAGGCCGGGACAGGCTAGTCTGATTAACTATGGCTACACCTTC	CASRPGQASLINYGYTF	NA	TRBJ1-2	TRBD1	TRBV4-3
TGTGCCAGCAGCCAAGATCCAGGGACAAGCACCATATATTTT	CASSQDPGTSTIYF	NA	TRBJ1-3	NA	TRBV4-2
TGTGCCAGCAGCCGATACGGGAGGGCCGCGTCCTACAATGAGCAGTTCTTC	CASSRYGRAASYNEQFF	NA	TRBJ2-1	TRBD2	TRBV7-6
TGTGCCAGTTTAATAGTACAGGGGGCTGTGGGAGATACGCAGTATTTT	CASLIVQGAVGDTQYF	NA	TRBJ2-3	TRBD1	TRBV4-2
TGTGCCAGCAGTACTTTAACAGGGGGCCTCGGGGAGCTGTTTTTT	CASSTLTGGLGELFF	NA	TRBJ2-2	TRBD1	TRBV27
TGTGCCAGCAGCGTCACGGGAGGGGGGGGCACAGATACGCAGTATTTT	CASSVTGGGGTDTQYF	medium-sized	TRBJ2-3	TRBD2	TRBV9
TGTGCCAGCAGCTTAGGCGCAGGGCGCTACGAGCAGTACTTC	CASSLGAGRYEQYF	NA	TRBJ2-7	NA	TRBV11-2
TGCGCCAGCAGCCAAGATTCGAGCGGGGGGCAATACAATGAGCAGTTCTTC	CASSQDSSGGQYNEQFF	NA	TRBJ2-1	TRBD2	TRBV4-3
TGCAGCGTTGAAGGGACAGAAAGCTCCTACGAGCAGTACTTC	CSVEGTESSYEQYF	once	TRBJ2-7	NA	TRBV29-1
TGTGCCAGCAGCTTAGGATGGGGGCTTGAAGCTTTCTTT	CASSLGWGLEAFF	NA	TRBJ1-1	NA	TRBV7-8
TGCGCCAGCAGCCAAGGGACATTTTTCGCCTACGAGCAGTACTTC	CASSQGTFFAYEQYF	NA	TRBJ2-7	NA	TRBV4-3
TGCGCCAGCAGCCAAGATCGGGGAGGGACAGGGATGCACGAGCAGTACTTC	CASSQDRGGTGMHEQYF	once	TRBJ2-7	TRBD1	TRBV4-1
TGCGCCAGCAGCCGGGACAGGTCCTACGAGCAGTACTTC	CASSRDRSYEQYF	NA	TRBJ2-7	TRBD1	TRBV4-1
TGTGCCAGCAGTCGGGACTTAAAGAGCACTGAAGCTTTCTTT	CASSRDLKSTEAFF	NA	TRBJ1-1	NA	TRBV28
TGTGCCAGCACCCCGGGGGAGGGCGGTATCTACGAGCAGTACTTC	CASTPGEGGIYEQYF	NA	TRBJ2-7	TRBD2	TRBV6-6
TGTGCCAGCAGTTGGACAGTATATGAAACTTTCTTT	CASSWTVYETFF	NA	TRBJ1-1	NA	TRBV5-8
TGCGCCAGCAGCCAAGCAGGGGTAAACGAGCAGTACTTC	CASSQAGVNEQYF	NA	TRBJ2-7	NA	TRBV4-3
TGTGCCAGCAGCCAAGATCTGCCAGCAGGGACTGAAGCTTTCTTT	CASSQDLPAGTEAFF	NA	TRBJ1-1	NA	TRBV14
TGCGCCAGCAGCTTGGGGCTAGGAATCAGAGGGACCCAGTACTTC	CASSLGLGIRGTQYF	NA	TRBJ2-5	NA	TRBV5-1
TGTGCCTGGATTGGCGGGAGGACGTACCAAGAGACCCAGTACTTC	CAWIGGRTYQETQYF	NA	TRBJ2-5	TRBD2	TRBV30
TGCGCCAGCAGCCTAAACAGGGGGAACACTGAAGCTTTCTTT	CASSLNRGNTEAFF	NA	TRBJ1-1	TRBD1	TRBV4-1
TGTGCCAGCAGTGGGCTAGCGGGGTACTACGAGCAGTACTTC	CASSGLAGYYEQYF	medium-sized	TRBJ2-7	TRBD2	TRBV6-4
TGTGCCAGCAGCGTAGGGAGCTCCTATAATTCCCCCCTCCACTTT	CASSVGSSYNSPLHF	NA	TRBJ1-6	NA	TRBV9
TGTGCCAGCAGCATAGGGACAGGGTCGAGCCTGACGACGGCATACTTTATGATCTTT	CASSIGTGSSLTTAYFMIF	NA	TRBJ1-1	TRBD1	TRBV7-2
TGTGCCTGGAACCCAGGGACAGCAAATGAAAAACTGTTTTTT	CAWNPGTANEKLFF	NA	TRBJ1-4	TRBD1	TRBV30